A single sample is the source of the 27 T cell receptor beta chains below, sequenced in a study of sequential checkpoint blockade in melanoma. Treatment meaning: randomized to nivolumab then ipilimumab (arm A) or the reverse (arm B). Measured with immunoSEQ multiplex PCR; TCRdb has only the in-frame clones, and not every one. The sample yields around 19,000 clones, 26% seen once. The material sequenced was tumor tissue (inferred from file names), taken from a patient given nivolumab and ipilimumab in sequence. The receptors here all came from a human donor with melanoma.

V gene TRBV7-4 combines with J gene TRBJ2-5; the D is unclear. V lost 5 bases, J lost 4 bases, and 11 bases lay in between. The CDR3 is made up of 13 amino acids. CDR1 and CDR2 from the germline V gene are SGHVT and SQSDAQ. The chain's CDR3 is CASSPGPGETQYF. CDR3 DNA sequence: TGTGCCAGCAGCCCCGGACCGGGAGAGACCCAGTACTTC.

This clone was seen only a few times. In DNA form, the CDR3 reads TGTGCCAGCAGTGAAGAGGGGACATTCGGGGATACGCAGTATTTT. This sequence encodes CASSEEGTFGDTQYF. The chain carries TRBV9 and TRBJ2-3, with D tentatively TRBD1 (6 bases). Trimming pared 5 bases from V and 6 bases from J, leaving 19 bases between. Germline loops: CDR1 SGDLS, CDR2 YYNGEE. The CDR3 extends over 15 amino acids.

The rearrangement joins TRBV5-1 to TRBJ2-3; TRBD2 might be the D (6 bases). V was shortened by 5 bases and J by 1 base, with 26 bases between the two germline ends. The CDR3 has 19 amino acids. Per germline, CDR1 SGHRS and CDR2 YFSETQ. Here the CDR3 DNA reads TGCGCCAGCAGGGGAATGGAGGGAACGGGGGTTACCCGCACAGATACGCAGTATTTT. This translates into CASRGMEGTGVTRTDTQYF. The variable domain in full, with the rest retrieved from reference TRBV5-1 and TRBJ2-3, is KAGVTQTPRYLIKTRGQQVTLSCSPISGHRSVSWYQQTPGQGLQFLFEYFSETQRNKGNFPGRFSGRQFSNSRSEMNVSTLELGDSALYLCASRGMEGTGVTRTDTQYFGPGTRLTVL.

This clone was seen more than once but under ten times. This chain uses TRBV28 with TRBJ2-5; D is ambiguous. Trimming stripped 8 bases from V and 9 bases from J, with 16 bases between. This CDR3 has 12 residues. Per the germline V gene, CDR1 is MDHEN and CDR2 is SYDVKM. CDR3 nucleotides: TGTGCCAGCCGACCTCCAAGTGGGGCCCAGTACTTC. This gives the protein CASRPPSGAQYF.

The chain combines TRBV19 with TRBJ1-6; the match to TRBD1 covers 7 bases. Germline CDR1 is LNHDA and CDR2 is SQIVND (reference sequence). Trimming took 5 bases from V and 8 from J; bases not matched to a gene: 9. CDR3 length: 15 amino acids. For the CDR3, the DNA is TGTGCCAGTAGTGCTAACCGGGACAGATATTCACCCCTCCACTTT. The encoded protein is CASSANRDRYSPLHF.

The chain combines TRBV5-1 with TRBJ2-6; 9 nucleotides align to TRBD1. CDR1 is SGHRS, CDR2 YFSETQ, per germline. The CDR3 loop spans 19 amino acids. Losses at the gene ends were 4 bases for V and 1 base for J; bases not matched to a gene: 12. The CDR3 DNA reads TGCGCCAGCAGCGGGGACGGACAGGGGTCTGTATCTGGGGCCAACGTCCTGACTTTC. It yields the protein CASSGDGQGSVSGANVLTF.

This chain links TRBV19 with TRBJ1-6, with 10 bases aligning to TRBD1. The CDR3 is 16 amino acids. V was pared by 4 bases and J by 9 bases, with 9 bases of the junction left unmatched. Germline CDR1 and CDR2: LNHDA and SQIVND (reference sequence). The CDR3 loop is CASSTIDRGPGSPLHF. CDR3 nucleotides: TGTGCCAGTAGTACCATTGACAGGGGGCCGGGTTCACCCCTCCACTTT.

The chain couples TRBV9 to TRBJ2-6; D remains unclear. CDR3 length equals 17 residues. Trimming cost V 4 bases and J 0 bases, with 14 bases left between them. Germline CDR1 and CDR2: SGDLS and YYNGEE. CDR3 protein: CASSPLADDSGANVLTF. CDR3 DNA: TGTGCCAGCAGCCCCCTGGCAGACGACTCTGGGGCCAACGTCCTGACTTTC.

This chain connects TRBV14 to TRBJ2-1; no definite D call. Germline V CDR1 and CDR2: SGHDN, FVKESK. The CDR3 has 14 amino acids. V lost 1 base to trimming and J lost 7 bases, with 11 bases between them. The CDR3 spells CASSQVSPPNEQFF. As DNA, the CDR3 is TGTGCCAGCAGCCAAGTTTCCCCCCCGAATGAGCAGTTCTTC.

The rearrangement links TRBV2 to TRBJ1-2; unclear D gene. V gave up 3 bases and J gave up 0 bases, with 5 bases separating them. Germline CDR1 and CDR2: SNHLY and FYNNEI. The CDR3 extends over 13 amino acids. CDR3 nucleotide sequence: TGTGCCAGCAGTGACGGGACTAACTATGGCTACACCTTC. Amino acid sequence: CASSDGTNYGYTF.

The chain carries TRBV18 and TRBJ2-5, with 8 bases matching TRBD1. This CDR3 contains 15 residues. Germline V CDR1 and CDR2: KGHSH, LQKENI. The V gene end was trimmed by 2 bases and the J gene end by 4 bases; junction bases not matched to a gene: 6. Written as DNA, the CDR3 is TGTGCCAGCTCACCAAGGACAGGGACGGCAGAGACCCAGTACTTC. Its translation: CASSPRTGTAETQYF.

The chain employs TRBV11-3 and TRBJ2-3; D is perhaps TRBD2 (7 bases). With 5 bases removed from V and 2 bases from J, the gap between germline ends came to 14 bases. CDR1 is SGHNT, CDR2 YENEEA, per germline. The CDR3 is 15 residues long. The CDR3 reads CASSPGGGPTDTQYF. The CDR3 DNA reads TGTGCCAGCAGCCCGGGGGGCGGCCCCACAGATACGCAGTATTTT. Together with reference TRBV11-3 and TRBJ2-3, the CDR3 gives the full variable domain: EAGVVQSPRYKIIEKKQPVAFWCNPISGHNTLYWYLQNLGQGPELLIRYENEEAVDDSQLPKDRFSAERLKGVDSTLKIQPAELGDSAVYLCASSPGGGPTDTQYFGPGTRLTVL.

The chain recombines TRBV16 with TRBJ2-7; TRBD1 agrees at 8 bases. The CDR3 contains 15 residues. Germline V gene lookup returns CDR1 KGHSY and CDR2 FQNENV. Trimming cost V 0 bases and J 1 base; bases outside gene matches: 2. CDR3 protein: CASSQSGTGSYEQYF. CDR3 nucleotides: TGTGCCAGCAGCCAATCGGGGACAGGATCCTACGAGCAGTACTTC.

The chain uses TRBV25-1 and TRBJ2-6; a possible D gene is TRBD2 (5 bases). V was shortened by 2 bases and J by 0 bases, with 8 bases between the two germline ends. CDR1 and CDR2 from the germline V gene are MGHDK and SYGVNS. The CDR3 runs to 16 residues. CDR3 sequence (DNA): TGTGCCAGCAGTGAACTAGCCCTCTCTGGGGCCAACGTCCTGACTTTC. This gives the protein CASSELALSGANVLTF.

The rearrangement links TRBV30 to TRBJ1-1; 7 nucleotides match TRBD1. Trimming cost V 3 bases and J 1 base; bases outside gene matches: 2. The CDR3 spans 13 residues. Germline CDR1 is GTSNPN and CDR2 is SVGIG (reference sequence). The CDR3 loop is CAWSRQGNTEAFF. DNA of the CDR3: TGTGCCTGGAGCAGACAGGGGAACACTGAAGCTTTCTTT.

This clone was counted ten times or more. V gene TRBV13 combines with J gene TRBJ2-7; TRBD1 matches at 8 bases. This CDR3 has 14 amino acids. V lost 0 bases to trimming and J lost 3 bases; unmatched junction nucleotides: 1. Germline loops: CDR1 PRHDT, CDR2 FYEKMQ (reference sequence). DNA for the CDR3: TGTGCCAGCAGCTTAGGGGACAGGGACTACGAGCAGTACTTC. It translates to CASSLGDRDYEQYF.

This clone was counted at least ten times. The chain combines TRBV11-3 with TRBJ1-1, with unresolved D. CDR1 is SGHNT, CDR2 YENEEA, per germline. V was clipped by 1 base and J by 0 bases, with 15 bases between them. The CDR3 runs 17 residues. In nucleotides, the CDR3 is TGTGCCAGCAGCTTAGGCCCGGGAGACCTAATGAACACTGAAGCTTTCTTT. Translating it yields CASSLGPGDLMNTEAFF.

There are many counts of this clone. The CDR3: CASTSGGENYGYTF. DNA for the CDR3: TGTGCCAGCACCTCCGGGGGGGAAAACTATGGCTACACCTTC. The chain couples TRBV9 to TRBJ1-2, with D maybe TRBD1 (5 bases). The CDR3 spans 14 residues. Germline V CDR1 and CDR2: SGDLS, YYNGEE. Trimming stripped 6 bases from V and 2 bases from J, with 14 bases between.

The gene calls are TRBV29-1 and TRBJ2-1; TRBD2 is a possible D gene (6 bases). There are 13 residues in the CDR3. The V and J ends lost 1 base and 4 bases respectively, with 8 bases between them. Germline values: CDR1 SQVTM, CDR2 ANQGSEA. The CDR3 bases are TGCAGCGTTGAAGGTGGACTATACAATGAGCAGTTCTTC. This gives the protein CSVEGGLYNEQFF.

CDR3 protein: CASTGQGAGYTF. In DNA form, the CDR3 reads TGTGCCAGCACCGGACAGGGGGCCGGCTACACCTTC. The V and J genes are TRBV12-5 and TRBJ1-2; 11 bases line up with TRBD1. The CDR3 totals 12 residues. The germline V gene has CDR1 LGHNT and CDR2 FRNRAP.

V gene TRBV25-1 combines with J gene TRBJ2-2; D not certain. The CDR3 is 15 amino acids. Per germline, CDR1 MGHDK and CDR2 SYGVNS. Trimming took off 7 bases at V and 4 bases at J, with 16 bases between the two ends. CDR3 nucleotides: TGTGCCAGCAAGCGTGATGTTGCTCCCACCGGGGAGCTGTTTTTT. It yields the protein CASKRDVAPTGELFF.

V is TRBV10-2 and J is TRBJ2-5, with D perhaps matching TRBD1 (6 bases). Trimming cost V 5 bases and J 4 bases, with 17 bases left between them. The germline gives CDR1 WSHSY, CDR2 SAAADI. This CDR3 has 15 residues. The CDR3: CASSPGHRVGETQYF. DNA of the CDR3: TGCGCCAGCAGTCCGGGACACCGGGTTGGAGAGACCCAGTACTTC.

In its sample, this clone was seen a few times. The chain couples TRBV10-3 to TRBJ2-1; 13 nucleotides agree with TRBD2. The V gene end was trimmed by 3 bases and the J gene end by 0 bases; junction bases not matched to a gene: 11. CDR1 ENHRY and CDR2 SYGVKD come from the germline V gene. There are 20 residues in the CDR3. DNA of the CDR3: TGTGCCATCAGTGACCCGGGACTAGCGGGACTTTTTCGCTCCTACAATGAGCAGTTCTTC. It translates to CAISDPGLAGLFRSYNEQFF.

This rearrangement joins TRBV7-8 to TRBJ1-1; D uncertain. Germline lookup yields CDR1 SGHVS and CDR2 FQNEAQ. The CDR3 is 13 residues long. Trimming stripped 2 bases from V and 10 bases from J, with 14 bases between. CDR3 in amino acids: CASSLIVSYGAFF. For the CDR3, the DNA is TGTGCCAGCAGCTTAATTGTATCTTATGGAGCTTTCTTT.

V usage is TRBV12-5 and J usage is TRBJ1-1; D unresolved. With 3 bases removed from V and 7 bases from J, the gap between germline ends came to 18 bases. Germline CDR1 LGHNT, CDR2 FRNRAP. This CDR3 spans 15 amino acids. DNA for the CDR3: TGTGCTAGTGGTTTAAAACCCGGGTCGACTTTTGAAGCTTTCTTT. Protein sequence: CASGLKPGSTFEAFF.

The CDR3 DNA is TGTGCCAGCAGACCACTTCGCGGGGAGCTGTTTTTT. This encodes CASRPLRGELFF. This sequence joins TRBV6-8 and TRBJ2-2, with D uncertain. V lost 6 bases and J lost 7, with 9 bases in between. The CDR3 contains 12 residues. Germline V gene data show CDR1 as MNHGY and CDR2 as SAAAGT.

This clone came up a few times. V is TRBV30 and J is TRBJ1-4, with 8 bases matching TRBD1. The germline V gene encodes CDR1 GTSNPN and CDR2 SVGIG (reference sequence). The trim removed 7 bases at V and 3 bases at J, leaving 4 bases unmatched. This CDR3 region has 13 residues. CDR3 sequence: CASDRAPNEKLFF. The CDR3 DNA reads TGTGCCTCGGACAGGGCGCCTAATGAAAAACTGTTTTTT.